The 8 T cell receptor beta chains reported below all come from one sample, sequenced in a study of cytomegalovirus exposure and HLA in healthy donors listed by TCRdb under 2017. Library preparation employed the immunoSEQ multiplex PCR assay. The multiplex PCR relied on a mix of 60 forward primers for TCR Vbeta segments and 13 reverse primers for TCR Jbeta segments. TCRdb obtained this table from immuneACCESS and retained in-frame rearrangements with V and J assigned. These tables miss some clones; where compared with another copy, unresolved V genes account for less than half of the shortfall, and the remainder is unexplained. This sample lists some 120,000 clones; over 60% were detected once. The top ten constitute approximately 3% of the sample. Sequencing was carried out using PBMCs. These receptors were collected from a woman under 30 in good health and CMV-seropositive.

V is TRBV14 and J is TRBJ1-2; weak D call: TRBD1 (5 bases). Germline lookup yields CDR1 SGHDN and CDR2 FVKESK. Trimming left V 1 base short and J 5 bases short, with 8 bases between. CDR3 size: 13 residues. CDR3: CASSQAGGYGYTF. CDR3 DNA sequence: TGTGCCAGCAGCCAAGCCGGGGGGTATGGCTACACCTTC.

The chain carries TRBV5-1 and TRBJ2-5; D gene unclear. V was cut by 1 base and J by 2 bases, with 6 bases left in between. The CDR3 is 13 residues long. Germline CDR1 and CDR2: SGHRS and YFSETQ. CDR3 amino acids: CASSLFQQETQYF. In nucleotides, the CDR3 is TGCGCCAGCAGCTTGTTTCAACAAGAGACCCAGTACTTC.

V gene TRBV5-1 combines with J gene TRBJ2-1; 8 bases agree with TRBD2. Germline-derived CDR1 and CDR2 are SGHRS and YFSETQ. The V and J ends lost 4 bases and 0 bases, in that order; junction bases with no gene match: 6. There are 16 residues in the CDR3. DNA for the CDR3: TGCGCCAGCAGCCCACGACTAGCGTCCTCCTACAATGAGCAGTTCTTC. Translation: CASSPRLASSYNEQFF.

With respect to this clone: Other DNA sequences from this sample encode an identical CDR3 as well. The genes are TRBV6-5 and TRBJ2-7, with a weak D call TRBD2 (6 bases). CDR1 and CDR2 from the germline V gene are MNHEY and SVGAGI. This CDR3 is built from 14 residues. V lost 0 bases and J 2 bases, leaving 8 bases between the germline ends. CDR3 loop: CASSYSGGTYEQYF. The CDR3 DNA reads TGTGCCAGCAGTTACTCGGGAGGAACCTACGAGCAGTACTTC.

This chain uses TRBV28 with TRBJ1-2; 9 bases agree with TRBD1. This CDR3 comprises 14 residues. In germline, CDR1 is MDHEN, CDR2 SYDVKM. V trimming: 5 bases; J trimming: 7 bases; junction bases outside the gene matches: 8. The CDR3 is CASSPGTGFRGYTF. CDR3 coding DNA: TGTGCCAGCAGTCCCGGGACAGGGTTCCGTGGCTACACCTTC.

This clone has a single count. The chain recombines TRBV19 with TRBJ1-1; no reliable D call. This CDR3 has 13 amino acids. Germline values: CDR1 LNHDA, CDR2 SQIVND (reference sequence). Trimming removed 3 bases from V and 3 bases from J, with 8 bases in between. CDR3 region: CASSINGDTEAFF. CDR3 bases: TGTGCCAGTAGTATCAATGGAGACACTGAAGCTTTCTTT.

The rearrangement joins TRBV28 to TRBJ1-1, with D unresolved. Germline CDR1 reads MDHEN; CDR2 reads SYDVKM. This CDR3 contains 14 residues. V gave up 2 bases and J gave up 4 bases, with 11 bases separating them. The CDR3 region is CASSLIWRATEAFF. CDR3 nucleotides: TGTGCCAGCAGTTTAATATGGAGGGCCACTGAAGCTTTCTTT.

The rearrangement uses TRBV28 and TRBJ2-5; 14 bases match TRBD2. CDR3 length: 16 amino acids. The junction had 3 bases not matched to a gene; V was cut back by 2 bases and J by 4 bases. Germline CDR1 and CDR2: MDHEN and SYDVKM. The CDR3 sequence: CASSLGLAGGRETQYF. In DNA, the CDR3 is TGTGCCAGCAGTTTAGGACTAGCGGGAGGAAGAGAGACCCAGTACTTC.